A single sample is the source of the 10 T cell receptor beta chains below, sequenced in a study of blood T cells in healthy people across ages. Primed by a sample-barcoded 5' primer and a J-beta primer mix, a second PCR proceeded for 7 to 11 cycles. Via MiXCR, TCRdb re-called the 5' RACE reads, giving one row per CDR3 protein. The table shows over a million distinct CDR3 sequences, with under 30% occurring only once. This sample was also put to use in a study of T cells of mothers and their children.

What was sequenced was blood. The receptors shown here come from a girl aged 2-9 years in good health.

A few counts support this clonotype. The chain carries TRBV6-5 and TRBJ2-4; 7 bases are a match to TRBD1. The CDR3 length is 16 residues. From germline, CDR1 is MNHEY and CDR2 SVGAGI. V was clipped by 5 bases and J by 1 base; unmatched bases: 8. Here the CDR3 DNA reads TGTGCCAGCAGTCGAGGACAGGCCTTGGCCAAAAACATTCAGTACTTC. It is translated as CASSRGQALAKNIQYF.

This chain joins TRBV29-1 and TRBJ2-3; 12 bases agree with TRBD1. CDR3 length: 12 residues. The V gene's germline CDR1 is SQVTM and CDR2 ANQGSEA. V trimming: 7 bases; J trimming: 9 bases; junction bases outside the gene matches: 5. CDR3 sequence reads: CSARGQGATQYF. The CDR3 DNA reads as TGCAGCGCCCGGGGACAGGGGGCAACGCAGTATTTT.

The chain links TRBV13 to TRBJ1-4; D possibly corresponds to TRBD1 (6 bases). The CDR3 spans 18 residues. CDR1 is PRHDT, CDR2 FYEKMQ, per germline (reference sequence). The ends were cut back, 4 bases at V and 8 bases at J, with 26 bases in the middle. CDR3 in DNA: TGTGCCAGCAGCTCACCAACCGATAGGACAGATGCGGAGGAAAAACTGTTTTTT. Translated: CASSSPTDRTDAEEKLFF.

The chain couples TRBV6-5 to TRBJ2-1, with D hard to call. Germline V gives CDR1 MNHEY, CDR2 SVGAGI. This CDR3 contains 14 residues. The V end lost 4 bases, the J end lost 7 bases, and 14 bases lay between the germline ends. Here the CDR3 reads CASSSDGRTNEQFF. As DNA, the CDR3 is TGTGCCAGCAGTTCCGACGGCAGGACGAATGAGCAGTTCTTC.

This clonotype has a handful of counts. The V and J genes are TRBV10-3 and TRBJ1-1; 7 bases match TRBD1. Losses at the gene ends were 6 bases for V and 1 base for J; bases not matched to a gene: 8. Germline values: CDR1 ENHRY, CDR2 SYGVKD. This CDR3 contains 15 residues. Here the CDR3 reads CAIRARDSGNTEAFF. DNA for the CDR3: TGTGCCATCAGAGCCCGGGACAGTGGGAACACTGAAGCTTTCTTT.

This clonotype was detected a few times. The V and J genes are TRBV9 and TRBJ2-3; D uncertain. The germline CDR1 and CDR2 sequences are SGDLS and YYNGEE. CDR3 length equals 13 residues. V was pared by 2 bases and J by 5 bases, with 9 bases between. CDR3 DNA: TGTGCCAGCAGCGTCTTTACTGGAGATACGCAGTATTTT. This gives the protein CASSVFTGDTQYF. Filled out from reference TRBV9 and TRBJ2-3, the complete variable domain reads DSGVTQTPKHLITATGQRVTLRCSPRSGDLSVYWYQQSLDQGLQFLIQYYNGEERAKGNILERFSAQQFPDLHSELNLSSLELGDSALYFCASSVFTGDTQYFGPGTRLTVL.

This clonotype turned up a few times. The V and J genes are TRBV20-1 and TRBJ2-3; D is ambiguous. CDR1 is DFQATT and CDR2 is SNEGSKA in the germline V gene (reference sequence). The CDR3 is 13 residues long. Between the trimmed V and J ends, which lost 1 base and 2 bases, there was a span of 7 bases. The CDR3 reads CSARAYLTDTQYF. The CDR3 coding sequence is TGCAGTGCTAGAGCCTATCTCACAGATACGCAGTATTTT.

The chain joins TRBV28 to TRBJ2-3; D perhaps matches TRBD1 (6 bases). V was pared by 3 bases and J by 2 bases, with 9 bases between. Germline CDR1 MDHEN, CDR2 SYDVKM. The CDR3 totals 14 residues. The CDR3 sequence: CASSFGQYTDTQYF. The CDR3 bases are TGTGCCAGCAGTTTCGGACAGTACACAGATACGCAGTATTTT.

This sequence joins TRBV10-2 and TRBJ2-3, with unresolved D. V lost 2 bases and J 0 bases, leaving 18 bases between the germline ends. CDR3 size: 18 residues. Germline V gives CDR1 WSHSY, CDR2 SAAADI. The CDR3 reads CASSEALGNTASTDTQYF. CDR3 nucleotide sequence: TGCGCCAGCAGTGAGGCCTTGGGGAATACCGCTAGCACAGATACGCAGTATTTT.

In its sample, this clonotype was seen a few times. The rearrangement uses TRBV20-1 and TRBJ2-7; 8 bases are shared with TRBD1. There are 15 residues in the CDR3. Germline V CDR1 and CDR2: DFQATT, SNEGSKA (reference sequence). The junction had 13 bases not matched to a gene; V was cut back by 5 bases and J by 4 bases. This CDR3 reads CSAQDSDRVGYEQYF. CDR3 nucleotide sequence: TGCAGTGCTCAGGACTCGGACAGGGTGGGGTACGAGCAGTACTTC.